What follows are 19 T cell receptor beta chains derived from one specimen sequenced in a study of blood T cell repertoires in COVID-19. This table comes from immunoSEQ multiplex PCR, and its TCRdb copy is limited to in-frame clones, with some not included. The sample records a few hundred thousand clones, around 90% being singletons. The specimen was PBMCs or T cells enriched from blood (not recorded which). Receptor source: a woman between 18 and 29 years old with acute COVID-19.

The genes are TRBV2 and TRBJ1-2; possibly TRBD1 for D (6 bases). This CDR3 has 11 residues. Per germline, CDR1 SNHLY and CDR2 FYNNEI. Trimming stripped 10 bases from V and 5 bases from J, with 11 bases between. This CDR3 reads CATSQGYGYTF. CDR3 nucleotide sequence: TGTGCCACCAGCCAGGGGTATGGCTACACCTTC. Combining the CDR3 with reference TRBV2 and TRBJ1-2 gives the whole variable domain EPEVTQTPSHQVTQMGQEVILRCVPISNHLYFYWYRQILGQKVEFLVSFYNNEISEKSEIFDDQFSVERPDGSNFTLKIRSTKLEDSAMYFCATSQGYGYTFGSGTRLTVV.

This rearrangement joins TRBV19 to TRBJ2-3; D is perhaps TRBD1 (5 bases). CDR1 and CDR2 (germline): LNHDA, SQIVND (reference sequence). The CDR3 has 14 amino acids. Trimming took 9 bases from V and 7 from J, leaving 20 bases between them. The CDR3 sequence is CAREKGSPSYTQYF. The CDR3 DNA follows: TGTGCCAGGGAGAAGGGGTCCCCCTCTTATACGCAGTATTTT.

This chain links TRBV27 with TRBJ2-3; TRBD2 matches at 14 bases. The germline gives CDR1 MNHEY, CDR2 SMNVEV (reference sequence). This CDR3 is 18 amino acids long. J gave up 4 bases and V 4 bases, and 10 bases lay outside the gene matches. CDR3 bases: TGTGCCAGCAGTTCTCCGGGACTAGCGGGAGACGAACCAGATACGCAGTATTTT. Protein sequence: CASSSPGLAGDEPDTQYF.

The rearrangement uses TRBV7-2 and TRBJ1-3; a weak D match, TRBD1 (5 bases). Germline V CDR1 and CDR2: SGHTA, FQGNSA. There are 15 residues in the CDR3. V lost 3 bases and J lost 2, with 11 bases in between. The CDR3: CASSFQGSTGNTIYF. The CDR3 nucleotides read TGTGCCAGCAGCTTTCAGGGCTCAACTGGAAACACCATATATTTT.

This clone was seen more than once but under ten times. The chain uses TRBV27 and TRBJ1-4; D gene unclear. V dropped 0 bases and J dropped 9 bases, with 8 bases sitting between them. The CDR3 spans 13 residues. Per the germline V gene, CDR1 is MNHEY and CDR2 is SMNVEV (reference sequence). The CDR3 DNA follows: TGTGCCAGCAGTTTATCCCCCGACAAAAAACTGTTTTTT. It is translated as CASSLSPDKKLFF. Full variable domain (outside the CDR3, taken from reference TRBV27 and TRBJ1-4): EAQVTQNPRYLITVTGKKLTVTCSQNMNHEYMSWYRQDPGLGLRQIYYSMNVEVTDKGDVPEGYKVSRKEKRNFPLILESPSPNQTSLYFCASSLSPDKKLFFGSGTQLSVL.

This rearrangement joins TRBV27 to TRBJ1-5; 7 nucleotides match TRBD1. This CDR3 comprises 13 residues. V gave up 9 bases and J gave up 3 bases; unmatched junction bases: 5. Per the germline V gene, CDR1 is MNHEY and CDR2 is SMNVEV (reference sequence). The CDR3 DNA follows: TGTGCCAGAGGGGGCTGTCACAATCAGCCCCAGCATTTT. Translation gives CARGGCHNQPQHF.

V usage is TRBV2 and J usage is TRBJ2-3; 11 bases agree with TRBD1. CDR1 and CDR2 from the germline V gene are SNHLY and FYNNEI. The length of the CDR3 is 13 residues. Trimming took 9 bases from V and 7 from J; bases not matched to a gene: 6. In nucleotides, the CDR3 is TGTGCCAGGGACAGGGGGCACGAATATACGCAGTATTTT. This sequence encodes CARDRGHEYTQYF.

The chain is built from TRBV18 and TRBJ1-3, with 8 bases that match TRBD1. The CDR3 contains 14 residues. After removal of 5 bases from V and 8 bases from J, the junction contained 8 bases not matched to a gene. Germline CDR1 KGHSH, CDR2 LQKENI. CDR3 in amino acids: CASSDRTGWDTIYF. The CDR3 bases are TGTGCCAGCTCAGATCGGACAGGGTGGGACACCATATATTTT. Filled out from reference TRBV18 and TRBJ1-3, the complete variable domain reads NAGVMQNPRHLVRRRGQEARLRCSPMKGHSHVYWYRQLPEEGLKFMVYLQKENIIDESGMPKERFSAEFPKEGPSILRIQQVVRGDSAAYFCASSDRTGWDTIYFGEGSWLTVV.

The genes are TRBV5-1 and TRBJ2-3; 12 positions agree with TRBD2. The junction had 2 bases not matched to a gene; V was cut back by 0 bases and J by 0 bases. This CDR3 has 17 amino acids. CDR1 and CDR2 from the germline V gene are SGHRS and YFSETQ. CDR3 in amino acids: CASSLAGTSGSTDTQYF. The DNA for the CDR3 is TGCGCCAGCAGCTTGGCGGGGACTAGCGGGAGCACAGATACGCAGTATTTT.

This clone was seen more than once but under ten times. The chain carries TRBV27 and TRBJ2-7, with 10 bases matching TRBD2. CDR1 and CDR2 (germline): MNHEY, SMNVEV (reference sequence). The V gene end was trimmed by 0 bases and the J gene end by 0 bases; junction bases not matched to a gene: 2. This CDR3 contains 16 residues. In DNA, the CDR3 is TGTGCCAGCAGTTTATCGGAGCGGGAGGGCTCCTACGAGCAGTACTTC. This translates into CASSLSEREGSYEQYF.

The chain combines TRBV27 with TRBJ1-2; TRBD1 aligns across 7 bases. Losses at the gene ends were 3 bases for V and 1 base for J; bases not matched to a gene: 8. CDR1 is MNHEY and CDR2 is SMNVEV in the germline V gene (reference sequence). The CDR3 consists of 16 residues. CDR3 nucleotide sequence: TGTGCCAGCAGTTTCGACGGGACAGTAATTAACTATGGCTACACCTTC. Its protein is CASSFDGTVINYGYTF.

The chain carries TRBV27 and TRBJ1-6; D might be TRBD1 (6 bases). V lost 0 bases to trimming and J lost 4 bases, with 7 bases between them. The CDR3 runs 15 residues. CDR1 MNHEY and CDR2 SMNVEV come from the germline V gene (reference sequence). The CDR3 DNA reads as TGTGCCAGCAGTTTATCGGACAGATATAATTCACCCCTCCACTTT. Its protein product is CASSLSDRYNSPLHF.

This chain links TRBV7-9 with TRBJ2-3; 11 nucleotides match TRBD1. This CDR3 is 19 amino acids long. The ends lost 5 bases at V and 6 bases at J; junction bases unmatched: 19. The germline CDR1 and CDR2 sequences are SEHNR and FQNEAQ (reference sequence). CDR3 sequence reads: CASSASGTGGAPASDTQYF. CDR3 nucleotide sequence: TGTGCCAGCAGCGCGTCCGGGACAGGGGGTGCCCCAGCATCGGATACGCAGTATTTT.

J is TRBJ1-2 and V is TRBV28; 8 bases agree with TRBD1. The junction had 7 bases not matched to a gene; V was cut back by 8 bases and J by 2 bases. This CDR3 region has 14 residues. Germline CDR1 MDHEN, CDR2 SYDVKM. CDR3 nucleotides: TGTGCCAGCGGATCCGGGGACAGGAACTATGGCTACACCTTC. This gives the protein CASGSGDRNYGYTF.

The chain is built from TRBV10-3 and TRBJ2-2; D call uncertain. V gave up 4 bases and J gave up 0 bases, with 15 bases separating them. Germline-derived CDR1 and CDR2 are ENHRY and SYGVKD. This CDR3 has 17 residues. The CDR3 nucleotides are TGTGCCATCAGTGCCCAGGTCGTCAGGACGAACACCGGGGAGCTGTTTTTT. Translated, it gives CAISAQVVRTNTGELFF.

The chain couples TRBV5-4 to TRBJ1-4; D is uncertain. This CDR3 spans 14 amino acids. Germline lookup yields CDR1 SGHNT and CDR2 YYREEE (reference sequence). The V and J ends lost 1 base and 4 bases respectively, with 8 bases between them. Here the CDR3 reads CASSLSGLNEKLFF. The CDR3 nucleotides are TGTGCCAGCAGCTTGTCTGGGCTTAATGAAAAACTGTTTTTT.

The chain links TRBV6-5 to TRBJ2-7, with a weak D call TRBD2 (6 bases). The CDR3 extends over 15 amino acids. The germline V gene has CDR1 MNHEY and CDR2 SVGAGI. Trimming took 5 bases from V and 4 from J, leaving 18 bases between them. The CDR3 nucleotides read TGTGCCAGCAGTCAGTCGACCGGGACTCATTACGAGCAGTACTTC. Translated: CASSQSTGTHYEQYF.

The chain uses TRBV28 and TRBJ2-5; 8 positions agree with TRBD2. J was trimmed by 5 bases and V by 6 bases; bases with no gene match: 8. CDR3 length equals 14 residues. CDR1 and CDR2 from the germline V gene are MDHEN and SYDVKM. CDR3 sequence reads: CASSRNSGGETQYF. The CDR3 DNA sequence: TGTGCCAGCAGCCGCAATTCGGGGGGGGAGACCCAGTACTTC. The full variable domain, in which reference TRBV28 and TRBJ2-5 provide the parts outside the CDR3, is DVKVTQSSRYLVKRTGEKVFLECVQDMDHENMFWYRQDPGLGLRLIYFSYDVKMKEKGDIPEGYSVSREKKERFSLILESASTNQTSMYLCASSRNSGGETQYFGPGTRLLVL.

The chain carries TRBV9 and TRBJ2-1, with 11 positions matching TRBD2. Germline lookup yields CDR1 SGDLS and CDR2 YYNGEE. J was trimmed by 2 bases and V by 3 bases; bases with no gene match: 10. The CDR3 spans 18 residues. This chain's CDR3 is CASSAQSLAGGPYNEQFF. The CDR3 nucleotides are TGTGCCAGCAGCGCCCAGTCCTTAGCGGGAGGGCCCTACAATGAGCAGTTCTTC.